These T cell receptor beta chains were read from a single sample in a study of blood T cell repertoires in COVID-19. Using immunoSEQ multiplex PCR, the repertoire was profiled, and TCRdb retains in-frame clones only, with some absent. The sample has 400,000 to 550,000 clones; about 90% are singletons. The sequenced material came from PBMCs or T cells enriched from blood (not recorded which). Receptor source: a woman younger than 30 with acute COVID-19. The CDR3 runs from the conserved cysteine through the conserved F or W. A D gene is named only where the DNA matches it firmly. Expanded clones are given a class, and other clones once, few, many or no size at all.

>TRBD2|TRBV7-8|NA|TRBJ2-2
TGTGCCAGCAGCTTGAAACGGGAGGGCCGGGAGCTGTTTTTT
CASSLKREGRELFF
>NA|TRBV7-2|NA|TRBJ2-1
TGTGCCAGCAGCCCGCGGCGCGGCTACAATGAGCAGTTCTTC
CASSPRRGYNEQFF
>TRBD1|TRBV3-1/TRBV3-2|NA|TRBJ1-2
TGTGCCAGCAGCCAAACGGACAGGGTCTATGGCTACACCTTC
CASSQTDRVYGYTF
>NA|TRBV18|NA|TRBJ2-1
TGTGCCAGCTCAGAGTGGCAGGGGATGAATGAGCAGTTCTTC
CASSEWQGMNEQFF
>TRBD1|TRBV6-4|NA|TRBJ1-6
TGTGCCAGCACCCGGGACAGGGGATCCTCACCCCTCCACTTT
CASTRDRGSSPLHF
>TRBD2|TRBV19|NA|TRBJ2-7
TGTGCCAGTGGGGAGCGGGAGAAGTCCTACGAGCAGTACTTC
CASGEREKSYEQYF
>NA|TRBV30|once|TRBJ1-2
TGTGCCCGACGGGAGCAGGCTTCATCGGGCTACACCTTC
CARREQASSGYTF
>NA|TRBV7-9|NA|TRBJ1-5
TGTGCCAGCAGCTTGGGTGGCGGGAATCAGCCCCAGCATTTT
CASSLGGGNQPQHF
>TRBD1|TRBV6-5|NA|TRBJ2-2
TGTGCCAGCAGTATAGTGACAGGGCACGGGGAGCTGTTTTTT
CASSIVTGHGELFF
>TRBD1|TRBV2|NA|TRBJ1-4
TGTGCCAGCAGGGGGACAGGGGCTGAAAAACTGTTTTTT
CASRGTGAEKLFF
>NA|TRBV6-5|once|TRBJ1-6
TGTGCCAGCAGTTACCAGGGAGGGGCTTCACCCCTCCACTTT
CASSYQGGASPLHF
>TRBD2|TRBV20-1|few|TRBJ2-5
TGCAGTGCTAGTTGGACTAGCGTGGGAGAGACCCAGTACTTC
CSASWTSVGETQYF
>NA|TRBV10-1|once|TRBJ2-3
TGCGCCAGCAGTGAGGGTCCGCTGGAGAGCACAGATACGCAGTATTTT
CASSEGPLESTDTQYF
>NA|TRBV5-4|NA|TRBJ1-3
TGTGCCAGCGGGCCCCGGGGAAACACCATATATTTT
CASGPRGNTIYF
>NA|TRBV10-3|NA|TRBJ1-6
TGTGCCATCAGTGAACAGGGACCCAATTCACCCCTCCACTTT
CAISEQGPNSPLHF
>NA|TRBV9|NA|TRBJ1-6
TGTGCCAGCAGCGTAGACGGCGGTAATTCACCCCTCCACTTT
CASSVDGGNSPLHF
>TRBD1|TRBV4-3|NA|TRBJ2-5
TGCGCCAGCAGCCAAGAAGGTGGGACAGGGGGCGAGACCCAGTACTTC
CASSQEGGTGGETQYF
>TRBD2|TRBV9|NA|TRBJ2-3
TGTGCCAGCAGCGTAGTTGCTAGCGGAAACACAGATACGCAGTATTTT
CASSVVASGNTDTQYF
>TRBD1|TRBV24-1|once|TRBJ2-3
TGTGCCACCAGCGAGACAGGGGGCGGGACAGATACGCAGTATTTT
CATSETGGGTDTQYF
>TRBD1|TRBV14|NA|TRBJ1-6
TGTGCCAGCAGCCTCCGACCGGGACAGGGATCTAATTCACCCCTCCACTTT
CASSLRPGQGSNSPLHF
>TRBD2|TRBV6-4|once|TRBJ2-1
TGTGCCAGCAGTAGGACTAGCGGGAGTGCAAATGAGCAGTTCTTC
CASSRTSGSANEQFF
>NA|TRBV2|NA|TRBJ2-7
TGTGCCAGTAAATACCGGGACAAAGGCTCCTACGAGCAGTACTTC
CASKYRDKGSYEQYF
>NA|TRBV28|NA|TRBJ2-2
TGTGCCAGCACAGACAGACCCACCGGGGAGCTGTTTTTT
CASTDRPTGELFF
>TRBD1|TRBV7-9|NA|TRBJ1-1
TGTGCCAGCAGCTTAGAGACAGGGACTGAAGCTTTCTTT
CASSLETGTEAFF
>NA|TRBV7-2|NA|TRBJ2-7
TGTGCCAGCAGCACCGGGGGAGGCCCACTTAGTGAGCAGTACTTC
CASSTGGGPLSEQYF
>TRBD2|TRBV7-8|NA|TRBJ2-7
TGTGCCAGCAGCCCCTATGGTCGTGGTCTAGCGGGAGAGCTCTACGAGCAGTACTTC
CASSPYGRGLAGELYEQYF
>TRBD2|TRBV6-5|NA|TRBJ2-7
TGTGCCAGCTCGGGACTAGCGGGACTATACGAGCAGTACTTC
CASSGLAGLYEQYF
>NA|TRBV11-3|NA|TRBJ2-7
TGTGCCAGCAGCTTAGAGGAGGATACCGAGCAGTACTTC
CASSLEEDTEQYF
>NA|TRBV19|once|TRBJ2-7
TGTGCCAGTAGTACCGGGACATCCAATCTGGGCGAGCAGTACTTC
CASSTGTSNLGEQYF
>TRBD1|TRBV30|NA|TRBJ2-7
TGTGCTTTAGCCCAGGGGGCGATTGAAGAGCAGTACTTC
CALAQGAIEEQYF
>TRBD2|TRBV15|NA|TRBJ2-7
TGTGCCACCAGCACCCGACTAGCGGTAGGGGTGGAGCAGTACTTC
CATSTRLAVGVEQYF
>NA|TRBV19|NA|TRBJ1-4
TGTGCCAGTAGTATCCGAGGGAAGAAAGAAAAACTGTTTTTT
CASSIRGKKEKLFF
>NA|TRBV3-1/TRBV3-2|NA|TRBJ1-1
TGTGCCAGCAGCCACCCTAACTCGAACACTGAAGCTTTCTTT
CASSHPNSNTEAFF
>TRBD1|TRBV9|NA|TRBJ2-6
TGTGCCAGCAGCGCGGACAGGGGAGGCTCTGGGGCCAACGTCCTGACTTTC
CASSADRGGSGANVLTF
>NA|TRBV12-5|NA|TRBJ1-1
TGTGCTAGTGCCTCGACGGGGAACACTGAAGCTTTCTTT
CASASTGNTEAFF
>TRBD1|TRBV2|NA|TRBJ1-4
TGTGCCAGCAATTTAGGACAGGGGTTGGAAAAACTGTTTTTT
CASNLGQGLEKLFF
>TRBD2|TRBV5-5|NA|TRBJ2-7
TGTGCCAGCAGCTGGACTAGCGGAATTCTCTCCTACGAGCAGTACTTC
CASSWTSGILSYEQYF
>NA|TRBV7-9|NA|TRBJ2-7
TGTGCCAGCGGGAAGATCCAGGGTTCCGAGCAGTACTTC
CASGKIQGSEQYF
>NA|TRBV7-2|NA|TRBJ2-3
TGTGCCAGCGGCCGGGGGGCGGTCACAGATACGCAGTATTTT
CASGRGAVTDTQYF
>NA|TRBV29-1|NA|TRBJ1-1
TGCAGCGTTTTTAAGGACCAGGGATATTTGGGCACTGAAGCTTTCTTT
CSVFKDQGYLGTEAFF
>TRBD1|TRBV27|NA|TRBJ2-7
TGTGCCAGCAGTTTCAACGGACAGGGATCCTACGAGCAGTACTTC
CASSFNGQGSYEQYF
>TRBD1|TRBV7-8|NA|TRBJ1-2
TGTGCCAGCAGCATCGACAGGGGGCAGGGCTACACCTTC
CASSIDRGQGYTF
>NA|TRBV24-1|NA|TRBJ2-2
TGTGCCGCCGGAGTTACGAACACCGGGGAGCTGTTTTTT
CAAGVTNTGELFF
>NA|TRBV5-1|NA|TRBJ2-1
TGCGCCAGCAGCGAACAACAGGGCTACAATGAGCAGTTCTTC
CASSEQQGYNEQFF
>NA|TRBV7-9|NA|TRBJ2-7
TGTGCCAGCAGCTCCGGGACACCCGAGCAGTACTTC
CASSSGTPEQYF
>TRBD1|TRBV3-1/TRBV3-2|NA|TRBJ1-2
TGTGCCAGCAGCCAAAGGGGGGGGACAGGGGATGGCTACACCTTC
CASSQRGGTGDGYTF
>TRBD1|TRBV11-2|NA|TRBJ1-2
TGTGCCAGCAGCTTAGATCAGGGGGCGTCTTATGGCTACACCTTC
CASSLDQGASYGYTF
>NA|TRBV2|NA|TRBJ2-7
TGTGCCAGCCAACGCGTCCTGGACGAGCAGTACTTC
CASQRVLDEQYF
>TRBD1|TRBV7-9|NA|TRBJ1-2
TGTGCCAGCAGCTATGGACAGGGGGCGCCTGGCTACACCTTC
CASSYGQGAPGYTF
>NA|TRBV6-2/TRBV6-3|once|TRBJ2-7
TGTGCCAGCAGTTACCGGTATACTAGTTGGCAGCCCTACGAGCAGTACTTC
CASSYRYTSWQPYEQYF
>TRBD1|TRBV19|NA|TRBJ1-1
TGTGCCAGTAGCAGGGACAGGGGGAACACTGAAGCTTTCTTT
CASSRDRGNTEAFF
>NA|TRBV18|NA|TRBJ2-7
TGTGCCAGCTCGCTGGGGAGTCGAGGAGCCCATTACGAGCAGTACTTC
CASSLGSRGAHYEQYF
>NA|TRBV27|NA|TRBJ1-5
TGTGCCAGCAGTTTGGAGTATAGCAATCAGCCCCAGCATTTT
CASSLEYSNQPQHF
>TRBD1|TRBV3-1/TRBV3-2|NA|TRBJ1-1
TGTGCCAGCAGCTTCCGACAGGGAACTGAAGCTTTCTTT
CASSFRQGTEAFF
>TRBD1|TRBV19|NA|TRBJ2-1
TGTGCCAGTACACATAGGACAGGGGGGGACAATGAGCAGTTCTTC
CASTHRTGGDNEQFF